This T cell receptor (beta chain) was obtained from a study of shared clonotypes between healthy human individuals. Every subset's genomic DNA went evenly onto several immunoSEQ plates. The table came from immunoSEQ multiplex PCR; TCRdb's copy has only in-frame clones and leaves some out. The sample holds about 2.5 million clones, under 95% seen once. Trimming removed 1 base from V and 2 bases from J, with 13 bases in between. The germline V gene encodes CDR1 SGHRS and CDR2 YFSETQ. CDR3 size: 15 residues. Donors included only healthy HIV-negative adults lacking recent acute infections or vaccinations.

Material for sequencing was naive CD4+ T cells from PBMCs. Subset described: CD45RA+ positively selected. The TCR sequence derives from a man aged 18 to 30 in good health. Some clones in this sample may be carry-over from other donors' samples. The V and J genes are TRBV5-1 and TRBJ2-7, with TRBD2 as a possible D gene (5 bases). Written as DNA, the CDR3 is TGCGCCAGCAGCTTGACGTGGACGGAGGCCTACGAGCAGTACTTC. This codes for CASSLTWTEAYEQYF.